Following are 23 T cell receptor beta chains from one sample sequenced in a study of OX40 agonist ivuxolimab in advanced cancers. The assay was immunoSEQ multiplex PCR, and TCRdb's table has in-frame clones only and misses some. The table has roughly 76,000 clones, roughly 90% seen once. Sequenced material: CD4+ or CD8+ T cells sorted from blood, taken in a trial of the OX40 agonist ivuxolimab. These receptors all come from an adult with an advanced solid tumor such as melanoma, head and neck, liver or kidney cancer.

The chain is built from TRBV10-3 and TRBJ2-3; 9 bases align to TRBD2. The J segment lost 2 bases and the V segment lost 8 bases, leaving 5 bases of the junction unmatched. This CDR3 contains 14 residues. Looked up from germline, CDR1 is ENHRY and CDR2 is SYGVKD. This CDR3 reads CAIHSGRITDTQYF. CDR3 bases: TGTGCCATCCATAGCGGGAGAATCACAGATACGCAGTATTTT.

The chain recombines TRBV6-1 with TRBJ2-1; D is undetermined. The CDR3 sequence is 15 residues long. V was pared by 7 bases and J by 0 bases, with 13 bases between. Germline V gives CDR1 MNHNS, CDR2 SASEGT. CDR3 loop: CASTRTFSSYNEQFF. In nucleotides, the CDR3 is TGTGCCAGCACTCGCACGTTCAGCTCCTACAATGAGCAGTTCTTC.

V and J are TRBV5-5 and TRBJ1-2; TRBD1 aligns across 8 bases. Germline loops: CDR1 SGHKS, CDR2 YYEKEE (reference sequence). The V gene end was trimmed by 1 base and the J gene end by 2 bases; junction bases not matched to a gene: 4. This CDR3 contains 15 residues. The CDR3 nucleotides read TGTGCCAGCAGCTTGACGGGGACAGGCAACTATGGCTACACCTTC. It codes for CASSLTGTGNYGYTF.

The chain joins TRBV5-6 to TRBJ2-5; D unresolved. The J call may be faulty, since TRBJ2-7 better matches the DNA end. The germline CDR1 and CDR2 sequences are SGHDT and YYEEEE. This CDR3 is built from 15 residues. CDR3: CASSLAPLVRYEQYF. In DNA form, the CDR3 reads TGTGCCAGCAGCTTGGCCCCGCTAGTACGCTACGAGCAGTACTTC.

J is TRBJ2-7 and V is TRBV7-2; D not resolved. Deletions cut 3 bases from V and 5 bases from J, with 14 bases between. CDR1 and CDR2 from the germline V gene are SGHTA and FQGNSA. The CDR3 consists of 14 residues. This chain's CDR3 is CASSFSTTPHEQYF. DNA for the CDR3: TGTGCCAGCAGCTTTTCAACGACCCCTCACGAGCAGTACTTC. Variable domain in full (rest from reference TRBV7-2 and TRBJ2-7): GAGVSQSPSNKVTEKGKDVELRCDPISGHTALYWYRQSLGQGLEFLIYFQGNSAPDKSGLPSDRFSAERTGGSVSTLTIQRTQQEDSAVYLCASSFSTTPHEQYFGPGTRLTVT.

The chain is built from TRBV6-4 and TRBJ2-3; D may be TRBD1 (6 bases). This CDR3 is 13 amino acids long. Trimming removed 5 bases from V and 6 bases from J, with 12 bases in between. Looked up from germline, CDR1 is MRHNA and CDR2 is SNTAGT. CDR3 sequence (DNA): TGTGCCAGCAGTCCCGCTCAGGGGGATACGCAGTATTTT. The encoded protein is CASSPAQGDTQYF.

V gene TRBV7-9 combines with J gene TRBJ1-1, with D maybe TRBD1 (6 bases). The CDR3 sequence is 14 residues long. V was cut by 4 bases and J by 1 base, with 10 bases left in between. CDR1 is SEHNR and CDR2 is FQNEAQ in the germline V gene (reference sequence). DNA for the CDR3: TGTGCCAGCAGCTCGACAGGCGGGAACACTGAAGCTTTCTTT. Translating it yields CASSSTGGNTEAFF.

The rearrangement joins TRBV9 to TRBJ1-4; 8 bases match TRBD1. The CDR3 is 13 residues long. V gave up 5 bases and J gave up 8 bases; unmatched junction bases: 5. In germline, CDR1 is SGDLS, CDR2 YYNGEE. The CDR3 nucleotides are TGTGCCAGCAGTGGACAGGGACTAGAAAAACTGTTTTTT. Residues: CASSGQGLEKLFF.

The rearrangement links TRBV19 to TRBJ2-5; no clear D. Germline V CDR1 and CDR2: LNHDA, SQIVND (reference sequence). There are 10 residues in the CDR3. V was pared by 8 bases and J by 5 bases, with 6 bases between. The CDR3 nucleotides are TGTGCCAGTTCAGCGGAGACCCAGTACTTC. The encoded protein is CASSAETQYF. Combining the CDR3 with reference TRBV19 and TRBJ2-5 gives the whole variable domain DGGITQSPKYLFRKEGQNVTLSCEQNLNHDAMYWYRQDPGQGLRLIYYSQIVNDFQKGDIAEGYSVSREKKESFPLTVTSAQKNPTAFYLCASSAETQYFGPGTRLLVL.

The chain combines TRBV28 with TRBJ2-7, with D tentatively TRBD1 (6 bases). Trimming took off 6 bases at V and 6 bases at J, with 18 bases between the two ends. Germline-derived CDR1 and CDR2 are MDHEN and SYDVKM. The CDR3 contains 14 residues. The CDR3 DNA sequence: TGTGCCAGCAGATCCGGGACAAAAATATCCGAGCAGTACTTC. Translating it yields CASRSGTKISEQYF.

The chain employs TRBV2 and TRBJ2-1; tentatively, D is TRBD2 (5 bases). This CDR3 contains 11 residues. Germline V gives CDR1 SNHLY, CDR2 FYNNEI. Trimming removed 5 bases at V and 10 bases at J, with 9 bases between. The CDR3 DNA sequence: TGTGCCAGCAGTTTTAGAGGGGAGCAGTTCTTC. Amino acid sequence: CASSFRGEQFF.

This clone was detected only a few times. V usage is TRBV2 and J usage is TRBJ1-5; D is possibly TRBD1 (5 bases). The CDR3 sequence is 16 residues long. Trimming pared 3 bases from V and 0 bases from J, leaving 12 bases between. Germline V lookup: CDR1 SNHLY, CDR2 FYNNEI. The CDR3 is CASSDPWQGSNQPQHF. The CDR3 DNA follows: TGTGCCAGCAGTGATCCCTGGCAGGGTAGCAATCAGCCCCAGCATTTT.

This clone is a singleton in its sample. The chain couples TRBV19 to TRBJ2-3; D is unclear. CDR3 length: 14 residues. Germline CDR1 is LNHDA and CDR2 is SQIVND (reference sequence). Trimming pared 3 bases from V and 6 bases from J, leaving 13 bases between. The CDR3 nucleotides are TGTGCCAGTAGTATGTCCCCCAACCGGGATACGCAGTATTTT. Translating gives CASSMSPNRDTQYF.

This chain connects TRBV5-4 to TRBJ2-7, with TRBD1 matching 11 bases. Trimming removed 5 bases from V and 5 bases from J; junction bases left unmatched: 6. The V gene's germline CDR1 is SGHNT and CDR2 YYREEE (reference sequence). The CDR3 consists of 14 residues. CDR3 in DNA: TGTGCCAGCAGAACCGGACAGGGGGCGGACGAGCAGTACTTC. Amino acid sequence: CASRTGQGADEQYF.

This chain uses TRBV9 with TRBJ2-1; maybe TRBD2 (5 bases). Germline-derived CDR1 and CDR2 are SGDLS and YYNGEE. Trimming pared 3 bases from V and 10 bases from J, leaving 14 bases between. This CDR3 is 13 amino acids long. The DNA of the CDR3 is TGTGCCAGCAGCGAACAGAACTTAGCGGAGCAGTTCTTC. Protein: CASSEQNLAEQFF.

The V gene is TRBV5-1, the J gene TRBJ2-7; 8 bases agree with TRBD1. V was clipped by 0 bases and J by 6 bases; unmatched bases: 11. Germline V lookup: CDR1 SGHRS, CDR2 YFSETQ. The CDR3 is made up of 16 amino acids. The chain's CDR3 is CASSLDPPRGRSEQYF. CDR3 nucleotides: TGCGCCAGCAGCTTGGACCCCCCCAGGGGGCGCAGCGAGCAGTACTTC.

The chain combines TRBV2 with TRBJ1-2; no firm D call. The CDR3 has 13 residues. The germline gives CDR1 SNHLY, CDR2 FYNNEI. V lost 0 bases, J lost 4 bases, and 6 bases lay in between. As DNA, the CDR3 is TGTGCCAGCAGTGAAGCGGCAGTCTATGGCTACACCTTC. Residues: CASSEAAVYGYTF.

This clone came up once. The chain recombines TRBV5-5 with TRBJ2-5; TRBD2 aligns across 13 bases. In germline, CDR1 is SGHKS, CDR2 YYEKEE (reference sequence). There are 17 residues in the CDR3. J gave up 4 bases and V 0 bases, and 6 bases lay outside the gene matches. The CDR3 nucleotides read TGTGCCAGCAGCTTGGCCAGGACTAGCGGGAGCACAGAGACCCAGTACTTC. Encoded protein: CASSLARTSGSTETQYF.

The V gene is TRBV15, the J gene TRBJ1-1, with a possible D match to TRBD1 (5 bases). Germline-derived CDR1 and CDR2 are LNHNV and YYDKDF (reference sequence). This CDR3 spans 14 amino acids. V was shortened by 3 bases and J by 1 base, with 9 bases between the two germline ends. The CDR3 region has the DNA TGTGCCACCAGCAGCAACAGGAGGAACACTGAAGCTTTCTTT. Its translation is CATSSNRRNTEAFF.

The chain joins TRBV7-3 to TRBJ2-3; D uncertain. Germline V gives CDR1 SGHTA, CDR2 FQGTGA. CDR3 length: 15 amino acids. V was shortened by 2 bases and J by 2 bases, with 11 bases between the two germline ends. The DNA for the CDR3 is TGTGCCAGCAGCTTAGGAGACACCTACACAGATACGCAGTATTTT. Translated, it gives CASSLGDTYTDTQYF.

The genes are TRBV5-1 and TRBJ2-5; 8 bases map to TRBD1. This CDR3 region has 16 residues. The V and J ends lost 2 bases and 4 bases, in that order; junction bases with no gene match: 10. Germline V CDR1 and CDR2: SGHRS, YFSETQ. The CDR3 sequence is CASSFTPTGGRETQYF. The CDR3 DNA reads TGCGCCAGCAGCTTTACACCTACAGGGGGTCGAGAGACCCAGTACTTC.

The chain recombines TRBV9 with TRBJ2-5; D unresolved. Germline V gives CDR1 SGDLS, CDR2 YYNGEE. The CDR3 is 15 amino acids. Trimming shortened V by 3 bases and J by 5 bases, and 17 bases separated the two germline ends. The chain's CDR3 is CASSGHPLQTETQYF. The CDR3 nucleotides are TGTGCCAGCAGCGGTCACCCCCTACAAACGGAGACCCAGTACTTC.

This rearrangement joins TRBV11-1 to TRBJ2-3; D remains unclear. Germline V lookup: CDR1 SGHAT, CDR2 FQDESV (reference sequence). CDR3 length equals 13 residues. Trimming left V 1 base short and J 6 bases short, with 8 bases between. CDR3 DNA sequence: TGTGCCAGCAGCTTAGACGTGACGGATACGCAGTATTTT. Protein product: CASSLDVTDTQYF.